This TCR beta chain was sequenced during a study of blood T cell repertoires in COVID-19. Study information: Sites in the United States, Italy and Spain provided acute and convalescent COVID-19 samples. The cDNA or gDNA used as material had been derived from T cells, B-cell-depleted T cells, or PBMCs.

Trimming removed 1 base at V and 0 bases at J, with 11 bases between. The germline gives CDR1 SGHRS, CDR2 YFSETQ. CDR3 length equals 16 residues. In the authors' workflow: Estimation of nucleated cell counts was performed using reference gene primer amplification. Clones were read by immunoSEQ multiplex PCR, and TCRdb kept only the in-frame ones, dropping some. V and J calls and clone size are those listed in that table; D and trimming were worked out from the DNA. This sample carries fewer than 130,000 clones, about 85% of them seen once, and the ten largest clones take 4.8%. The chain couples TRBV5-1 to TRBJ2-1; unclear D gene. The sample taken for sequencing was peripheral blood. This receptor was obtained from a human donor in a cohort sampled during active COVID-19. CDR3 coding DNA: TGCGCCAGCAGCTTGACGACACAGAGCTCCTACAATGAGCAGTTCTTC. Its protein product is CASSLTTQSSYNEQFF. Drawing the rest from reference TRBV5-1 and TRBJ2-1, the complete variable domain is KAGVTQTPRYLIKTRGQQVTLSCSPISGHRSVSWYQQTPGQGLQFLFEYFSETQRNKGNFPGRFSGRQFSNSRSEMNVSTLELGDSALYLCASSLTTQSSYNEQFFGPGTRLTVL.